This T cell receptor (beta chain) was retrieved from a study of OX40 agonist ivuxolimab in advanced cancers. Study-wide context: Males comprised 82.7% of the group, whose mean age was 60 years (range 23 to 79).

This CDR3 spans 14 amino acids. V was pared by 1 base and J by 14 bases, with 15 bases between. The V gene's germline CDR1 is MDHEN and CDR2 SYDVKM. Assay: immunoSEQ multiplex PCR; the TCRdb copy retains only in-frame clones and omits some. Of about 35,000 clones in the sample, about 70% were seen once. Source: CD4+ or CD8+ T cells sorted from blood, taken in a trial of the OX40 agonist ivuxolimab. The receptor's source is an adult with an advanced solid tumor such as melanoma, head and neck, liver or kidney cancer. The chain couples TRBV28 to TRBJ1-6, with a weak D call TRBD1 (6 bases). The CDR3: CASSLSTGALSLHF. DNA of the CDR3: TGTGCCAGCAGTTTATCGACGGGGGCTCTTTCCCTCCACTTT.